The 30 T cell receptor beta chains reported below all come from one sample, sequenced in a study of blood T cell repertoires in COVID-19. TCRdb's copy holds only in-frame clones and misses some; the assay was immunoSEQ multiplex PCR. Among roughly 68,000 clones listed, approximately 80% were seen once. The sequenced sample consisted of peripheral blood. Receptors were obtained from a man aged 55 to 70 with COVID-19, enrolled during active disease.

The rearrangement uses TRBV2 and TRBJ2-5; D is perhaps TRBD1 (6 bases). This CDR3 has 14 residues. V was trimmed by 6 bases and J by 1 base, leaving 12 bases between them. Germline assignment: CDR1 SNHLY and CDR2 FYNNEI. The CDR3 here is CASRPGTSQETQYF. The CDR3 DNA reads as TGTGCCAGCAGACCCGGGACAAGCCAAGAGACCCAGTACTTC.

V gene TRBV9 combines with J gene TRBJ2-3; the D gene is possibly TRBD2 (5 bases). Germline V lookup: CDR1 SGDLS, CDR2 YYNGEE. Trimming pared 0 bases from V and 4 bases from J, leaving 9 bases between. The CDR3 spans 14 residues. The CDR3 DNA follows: TGTGCCAGCAGCGTAGCTACTAGGCCAGATACGCAGTATTTT. Translating gives CASSVATRPDTQYF.

This chain links TRBV24-1 with TRBJ2-1; 7 positions match TRBD2. The CDR3 sequence is 15 residues long. Germline CDR1 reads KGHDR; CDR2 reads SFDVKD. The V gene end was trimmed by 3 bases and the J gene end by 4 bases; junction bases not matched to a gene: 5. The CDR3, as DNA: TGTGCCACCAGTGATCCTAGCGGAGAGTACAATGAGCAGTTCTTC. Translating gives CATSDPSGEYNEQFF.

V gene TRBV2 combines with J gene TRBJ2-2, with 7 bases aligning to TRBD2. Germline V CDR1 and CDR2: SNHLY, FYNNEI. The length of the CDR3 is 14 residues. V shed 6 bases and J 5 bases; nucleotides not matched to a gene: 6. The CDR3 sequence is CASRGGSMTGELFF. CDR3 DNA sequence: TGTGCCAGCAGGGGCGGGAGTATGACCGGGGAGCTGTTTTTT. Using reference TRBV2 and TRBJ2-2 for the parts outside the CDR3, the full variable domain is EPEVTQTPSHQVTQMGQEVILRCVPISNHLYFYWYRQILGQKVEFLVSFYNNEISEKSEIFDDQFSVERPDGSNFTLKIRSTKLEDSAMYFCASRGGSMTGELFFGEGSRLTVL.

The chain combines TRBV7-7 with TRBJ2-1; possible D gene TRBD2, 5 bases. This CDR3 region has 14 residues. Germline CDR1 reads SSHAT; CDR2 reads FNYEAQ (reference sequence). Trimming removed 0 bases at V and 5 bases at J, with 8 bases between. The CDR3 coding sequence is TGTGCCAGCAGCTTAGCAGCGGCGAACAATGAGCAGTTCTTC. This encodes CASSLAAANNEQFF.

This rearrangement joins TRBV10-1 to TRBJ1-6; perhaps TRBD1 as D (5 bases). Germline loops: CDR1 WNHNN, CDR2 SYGVQD (reference sequence). The V and J ends lost 3 bases and 7 bases respectively, with 7 bases between them. There are 13 residues in the CDR3. CDR3 sequence reads: CASSEQANSPLHF. The CDR3 DNA is TGCGCCAGCAGTGAACAGGCCAATTCACCCCTCCACTTT.

The chain has TRBV7-6 and TRBJ2-2, with 9 positions matching TRBD1. Germline CDR1 is SGHVS and CDR2 is FNYEAQ. The length of the CDR3 is 16 residues. The V gene end was trimmed by 1 base and the J gene end by 4 bases; junction bases not matched to a gene: 4. CDR3 bases: TGTGCCAGCAGCTTAGGACAGGGGGTATTCACCGGGGAGCTGTTTTTT. It is translated as CASSLGQGVFTGELFF.

A single count supports this clone. The rearrangement links TRBV7-3 to TRBJ2-5, with unresolved D. V was shortened by 4 bases and J by 9 bases, with 9 bases between the two germline ends. This CDR3 has 11 amino acids. The V gene's germline CDR1 is SGHTA and CDR2 FQGTGA. In nucleotides, the CDR3 is TGTGCCAGCAGCTCATCACCGGCCCAGTACTTC. It encodes CASSSSPAQYF.

This chain links TRBV6-5 with TRBJ2-7; 12 positions agree with TRBD2. Per germline, CDR1 MNHEY and CDR2 SVGAGI. This CDR3 is built from 13 residues. Trimming took 5 bases from V and 10 from J; bases not matched to a gene: 6. For the CDR3, the DNA is TGTGCCAGCAGTCCGGGACTAGCGGGTGAACAGTACTTC. It yields the protein CASSPGLAGEQYF.

The chain carries TRBV5-1 and TRBJ1-5; 9 bases agree with TRBD1. This CDR3 is built from 15 residues. The germline V gene encodes CDR1 SGHRS and CDR2 YFSETQ. Trimming took 0 bases from V and 7 from J; bases not matched to a gene: 5. The CDR3 DNA sequence: TGCGCCAGCAGCTTGGAGACAGGGGGGGAGCAGCCCCAGCATTTT. It translates to CASSLETGGEQPQHF.

This rearrangement joins TRBV6-5 to TRBJ1-2, with unresolved D. Between the trimmed V and J ends, which lost 5 bases and 2 bases, there was a span of 15 bases. CDR1 is MNHEY, CDR2 SVGAGI, per germline. CDR3 size: 15 residues. The CDR3 nucleotides read TGTGCCAGCAGTCTTAGTGGACGGGGAAACTATGGCTACACCTTC. Its protein product is CASSLSGRGNYGYTF.

The CDR3 nucleotides are TGTGCCAGCAGCCAAGATTCCGGGGCAGGGGCCTCTTATAGCAATCAGCCCCAGCATTTT. It yields the protein CASSQDSGAGASYSNQPQHF. This chain joins TRBV4-2 and TRBJ1-5, with D possibly TRBD1 on 6 matching bases. The CDR3 loop spans 20 amino acids. The ends were cut back, 0 bases at V and 0 bases at J, with 21 bases in the middle. CDR1 and CDR2 (germline): LGHNA, YNFKEQ.

The chain joins TRBV7-9 to TRBJ1-1; 7 bases line up with TRBD1. CDR1 SEHNR and CDR2 FQNEAQ come from the germline V gene (reference sequence). The CDR3 is 18 residues long. With V trimmed by 2 bases and J by 1 base, 13 bases remained unmatched. Written as DNA, the CDR3 is TGTGCCAGCAGCTTAAAGATGTTTCAGGGGGAAAGGAACACTGAAGCTTTCTTT. It is translated as CASSLKMFQGERNTEAFF.

This rearrangement joins TRBV28 to TRBJ1-4; D is perhaps TRBD1 (6 bases). Germline V CDR1 and CDR2: MDHEN, SYDVKM. CDR3 length: 14 amino acids. Trimming took off 5 bases at V and 8 bases at J, with 15 bases between the two ends. CDR3 protein: CASSAGQNREKLFF. In nucleotides, the CDR3 is TGTGCCAGCAGTGCTGGACAGAACCGGGAAAAACTGTTTTTT.

This chain connects TRBV7-9 to TRBJ1-2; no definite D call. The CDR3 is 13 amino acids. The germline V and J ends were trimmed by 5 bases and 0 bases, with 7 bases remaining between them. Per the germline V gene, CDR1 is SEHNR and CDR2 is FQNEAQ (reference sequence). The CDR3 loop reads CASSPAANYGYTF. The CDR3 DNA reads as TGTGCCAGCAGCCCCGCGGCTAACTATGGCTACACCTTC.

The J gene is TRBJ2-7, the V gene TRBV13, with D tentatively TRBD1 (5 bases). The CDR3 covers 13 residues. V lost 7 bases and J lost 5, with 15 bases in between. Looked up from germline, CDR1 is PRHDT and CDR2 is FYEKMQ (reference sequence). CDR3 bases: TGTGCCAGCAACATTCAGGGATTCGACGAGCAGTACTTC. Translation: CASNIQGFDEQYF.

J is TRBJ2-2 and V is TRBV11-1; 8 bases map to TRBD1. Germline V gene lookup returns CDR1 SGHAT and CDR2 FQDESV (reference sequence). Trimming at V came to 6 bases and at J to 4 bases, leaving 7 bases not matched to a gene. This CDR3 comprises 15 residues. This chain's CDR3 is CASRTHRGSTGELFF. The CDR3 DNA is TGTGCCAGCAGAACCCACAGGGGGAGCACCGGGGAGCTGTTTTTT.

The rearrangement joins TRBV7-9 to TRBJ2-4; 11 nucleotides agree with TRBD2. The CDR3 runs 16 residues. CDR1 and CDR2 from the germline V gene are SEHNR and FQNEAQ (reference sequence). Trimming cost V 2 bases and J 8 bases; bases outside gene matches: 8. CDR3 sequence (DNA): TGTGCCAGCAGCTTACTGATGACTAGCGGGACGGACATTCAGTACTTC. Translation: CASSLLMTSGTDIQYF.

The V call is TRBV9, the J call TRBJ2-1; D possibly corresponds to TRBD2 (6 bases). The V gene's germline CDR1 is SGDLS and CDR2 YYNGEE. The CDR3 sequence is 15 residues long. Trimming cost V 3 bases and J 1 base, with 11 bases left between them. The CDR3 sequence is CASSATEGSYNEQFF. The CDR3 nucleotides read TGTGCCAGCAGCGCCACGGAGGGGTCCTACAATGAGCAGTTCTTC.

The genes are TRBV6-1 and TRBJ2-1, with TRBD2 matching over 8 bases. The CDR3 totals 17 residues. From germline, CDR1 is MNHNS and CDR2 SASEGT. Unmatched junction bases numbered 7, after V lost 2 bases and J lost 1 base. CDR3 residues: CASSEFSAGGSYNEQFF. The CDR3 DNA is TGTGCCAGCAGTGAATTCTCGGCGGGAGGTTCCTACAATGAGCAGTTCTTC.

The chain recombines TRBV7-9 with TRBJ2-1; D ambiguous. The CDR3 is made up of 15 amino acids. V lost 0 bases and J lost 5, with 11 bases in between. Germline lookup yields CDR1 SEHNR and CDR2 FQNEAQ (reference sequence). The chain's CDR3 is CASSLALVVDNEQFF. For the CDR3, the DNA is TGTGCCAGCAGCTTAGCGCTGGTAGTCGACAATGAGCAGTTCTTC.

J is TRBJ2-7 and V is TRBV28, with D possibly matching TRBD1 (5 bases). In germline, CDR1 is MDHEN, CDR2 SYDVKM. The CDR3 covers 15 residues. The V end lost 5 bases, the J end lost 1 base, and 15 bases lay between the germline ends. CDR3 region: CASSPRSQGSYEQYF. CDR3 nucleotide sequence: TGTGCCAGCAGTCCCCGTTCCCAGGGATCCTACGAGCAGTACTTC.

This chain joins TRBV5-6 and TRBJ1-2, with D possibly matching TRBD1 (6 bases). Trimming removed 5 bases at V and 10 bases at J, with 18 bases between. The CDR3 runs to 13 residues. Germline CDR1 and CDR2: SGHDT and YYEEEE. CDR3 sequence: CASSLAGTPSYTF. In nucleotides, the CDR3 is TGTGCCAGCAGTCTTGCCGGGACACCCTCCTACACCTTC. The full variable domain, rest sourced from reference TRBV5-6 and TRBJ1-2, is DAGVTQSPTHLIKTRGQQVTLRCSPKSGHDTVSWYQQALGQGPQFIFQYYEEEERQRGNFPDRFSGHQFPNYSSELNVNALLLGDSALYLCASSLAGTPSYTFGSGTRLTVV.

The chain recombines TRBV2 with TRBJ2-7; 14 nucleotides agree with TRBD2. In germline, CDR1 is SNHLY, CDR2 FYNNEI. The CDR3 totals 15 residues. J gave up 5 bases and V 5 bases, and 5 bases lay outside the gene matches. The CDR3 region is CASSSAGLAGDEQYF. The CDR3 nucleotides read TGTGCCAGCAGTTCGGCGGGACTAGCGGGAGACGAGCAGTACTTC.

The rearrangement joins TRBV6-2 or TRBV6-3 to TRBJ2-7; D is unclear. Germline-derived CDR1 and CDR2 are MNHEY and SVGEGT. This CDR3 is built from 14 residues. V lost 5 bases, J lost 3 bases, and 14 bases lay in between. The CDR3, as DNA: TGTGCCAGCAGTAACCCGGCGCGGAACTACGAGCAGTACTTC. Amino acids: CASSNPARNYEQYF.

This clone was observed a handful of times. This chain connects TRBV12-3 or TRBV12-4 to TRBJ1-1; D not certain. V was clipped by 3 bases and J by 7 bases, with 6 bases between them. The CDR3 spans 11 residues. CDR3: CASSLKSEAFF. As DNA, the CDR3 is TGTGCCAGCAGTTTGAAGAGTGAAGCTTTCTTT.

The chain employs TRBV6-1 and TRBJ2-1; no firm D call. Germline assignment: CDR1 MNHNS and CDR2 SASEGT. The V gene lost 2 bases and the J gene lost 6 bases, with 5 bases spanning the gap. The CDR3 has 12 residues. For the CDR3, the DNA is TGTGCCAGCAGTGAACTTTTCAATGAGCAGTTCTTC. It specifies CASSELFNEQFF.

The rearrangement links TRBV28 to TRBJ1-4; D may be TRBD1 (5 bases). The ends were cut back, 3 bases at V and 8 bases at J, with 13 bases in the middle. CDR3 size: 14 residues. Germline CDR1 and CDR2: MDHEN and SYDVKM. The CDR3 is CASSLSRVHEKLFF. In DNA form, the CDR3 reads TGTGCCAGCAGTTTGTCCAGGGTTCACGAAAAACTGTTTTTT. Complete variable domain (other parts from reference TRBV28 and TRBJ1-4): DVKVTQSSRYLVKRTGEKVFLECVQDMDHENMFWYRQDPGLGLRLIYFSYDVKMKEKGDIPEGYSVSREKKERFSLILESASTNQTSMYLCASSLSRVHEKLFFGSGTQLSVL.

The gene calls are TRBV28 and TRBJ1-1; tentatively, D is TRBD1 (6 bases). The V and J ends lost 7 bases and 5 bases respectively, with 11 bases between them. The CDR3 consists of 12 residues. Germline CDR1 is MDHEN and CDR2 is SYDVKM. The CDR3 DNA follows: TGTGCCAGCATGCAGGGGTGGACTGAAGCTTTCTTT. Translation: CASMQGWTEAFF.

This chain uses TRBV19 with TRBJ1-2; 7 nucleotides align to TRBD1. V lost 4 bases to trimming and J lost 5 bases; unmatched junction nucleotides: 10. This CDR3 region has 15 residues. Germline V CDR1 and CDR2: LNHDA, SQIVND (reference sequence). Written as DNA, the CDR3 is TGTGCCAGTAGTACTCCGGGACAGAGTTCGTATGGCTACACCTTC. Amino acids: CASSTPGQSSYGYTF.